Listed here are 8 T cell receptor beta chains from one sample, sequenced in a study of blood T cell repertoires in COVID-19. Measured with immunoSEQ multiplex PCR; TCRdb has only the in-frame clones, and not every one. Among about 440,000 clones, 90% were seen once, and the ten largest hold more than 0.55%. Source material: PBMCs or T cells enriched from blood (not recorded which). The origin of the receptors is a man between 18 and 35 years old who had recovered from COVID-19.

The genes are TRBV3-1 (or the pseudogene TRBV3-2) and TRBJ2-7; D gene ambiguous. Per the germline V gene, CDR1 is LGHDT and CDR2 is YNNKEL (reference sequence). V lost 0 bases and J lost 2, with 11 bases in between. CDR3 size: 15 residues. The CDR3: CASSQDNLGPYEQYF. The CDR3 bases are TGTGCCAGCAGCCAAGATAACCTTGGGCCCTACGAGCAGTACTTC.

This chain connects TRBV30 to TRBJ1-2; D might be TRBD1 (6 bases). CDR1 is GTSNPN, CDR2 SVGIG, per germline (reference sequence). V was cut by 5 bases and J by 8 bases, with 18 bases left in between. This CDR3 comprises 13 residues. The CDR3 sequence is CAWGQGPRLGYTF. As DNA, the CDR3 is TGTGCCTGGGGGCAGGGGCCGCGGCTCGGCTACACCTTC.

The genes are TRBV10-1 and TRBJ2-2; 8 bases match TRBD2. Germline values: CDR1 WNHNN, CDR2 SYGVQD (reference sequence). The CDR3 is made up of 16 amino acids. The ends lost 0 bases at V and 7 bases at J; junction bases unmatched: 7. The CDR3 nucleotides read TGCGCCAGCAGTGAGTCGCTTGCGGGAGGAATCGGGGAGCTGTTTTTT. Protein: CASSESLAGGIGELFF.

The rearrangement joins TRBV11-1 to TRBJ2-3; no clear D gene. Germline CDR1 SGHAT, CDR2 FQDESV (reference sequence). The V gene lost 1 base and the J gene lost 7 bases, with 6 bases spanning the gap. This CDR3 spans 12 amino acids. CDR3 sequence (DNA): TGTGCCAGCAGCTTAGACTCGAATACGCAGTATTTT. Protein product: CASSLDSNTQYF.

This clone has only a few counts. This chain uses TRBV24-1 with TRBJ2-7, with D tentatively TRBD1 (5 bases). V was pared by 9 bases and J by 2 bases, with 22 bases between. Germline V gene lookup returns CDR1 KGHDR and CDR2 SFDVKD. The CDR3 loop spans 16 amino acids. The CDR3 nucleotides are TGTGCCACCTACGCTCACCAAACAGGTGTCCCCTACGAGCAGTACTTC. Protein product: CATYAHQTGVPYEQYF.

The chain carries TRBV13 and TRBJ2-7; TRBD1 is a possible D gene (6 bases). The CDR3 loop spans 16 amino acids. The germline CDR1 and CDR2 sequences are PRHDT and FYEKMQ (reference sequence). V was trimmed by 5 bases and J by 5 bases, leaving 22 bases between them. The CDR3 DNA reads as TGTGCCAGCAGCCGACTCACAGGGAAATCTCAGCACGAGCAGTACTTC. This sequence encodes CASSRLTGKSQHEQYF.

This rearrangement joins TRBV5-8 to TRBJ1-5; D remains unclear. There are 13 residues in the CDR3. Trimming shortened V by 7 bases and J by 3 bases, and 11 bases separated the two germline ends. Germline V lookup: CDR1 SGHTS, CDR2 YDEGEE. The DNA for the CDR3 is TGTGCCAGCGCACTTGTTAACAATCAGCCCCAGCATTTT. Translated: CASALVNNQPQHF.

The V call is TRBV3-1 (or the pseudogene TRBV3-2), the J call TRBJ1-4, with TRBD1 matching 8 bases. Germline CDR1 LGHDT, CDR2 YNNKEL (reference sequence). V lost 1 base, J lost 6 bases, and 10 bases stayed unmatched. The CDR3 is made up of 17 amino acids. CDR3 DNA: TGTGCCAGCAGCCAAGGTCGGACAGGGAGTAGGTATGAAAAACTGTTTTTT. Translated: CASSQGRTGSRYEKLFF.